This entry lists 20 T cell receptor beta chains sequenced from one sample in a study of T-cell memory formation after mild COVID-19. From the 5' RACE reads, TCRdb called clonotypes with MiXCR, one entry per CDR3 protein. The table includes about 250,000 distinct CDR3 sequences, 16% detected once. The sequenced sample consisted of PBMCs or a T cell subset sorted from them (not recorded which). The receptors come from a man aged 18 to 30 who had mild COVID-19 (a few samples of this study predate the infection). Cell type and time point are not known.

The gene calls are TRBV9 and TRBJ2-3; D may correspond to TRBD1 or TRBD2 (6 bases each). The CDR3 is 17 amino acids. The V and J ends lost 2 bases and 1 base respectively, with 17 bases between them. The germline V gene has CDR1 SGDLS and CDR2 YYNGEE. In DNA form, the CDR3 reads TGTGCCAGCAGCGTCCGTGGAGGGGGAAGGGGCACAGATACGCAGTATTTT. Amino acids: CASSVRGGGRGTDTQYF.

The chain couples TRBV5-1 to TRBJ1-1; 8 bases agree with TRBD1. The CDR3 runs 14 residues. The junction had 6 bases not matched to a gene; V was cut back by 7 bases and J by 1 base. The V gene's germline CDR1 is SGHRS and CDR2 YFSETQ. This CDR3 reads CASGWTGRNTEAFF. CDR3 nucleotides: TGCGCCAGCGGCTGGACAGGGCGGAACACTGAAGCTTTCTTT.

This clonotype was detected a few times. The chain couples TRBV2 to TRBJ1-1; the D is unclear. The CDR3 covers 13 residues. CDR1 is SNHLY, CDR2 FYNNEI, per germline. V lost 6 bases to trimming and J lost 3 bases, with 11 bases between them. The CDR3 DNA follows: TGTGCCAGCAGGACTTATTCCGACACTGAAGCTTTCTTT. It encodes CASRTYSDTEAFF.

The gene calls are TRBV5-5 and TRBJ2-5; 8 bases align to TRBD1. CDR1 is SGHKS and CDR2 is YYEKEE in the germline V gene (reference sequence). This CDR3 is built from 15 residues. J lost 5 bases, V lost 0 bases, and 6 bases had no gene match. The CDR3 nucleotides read TGTGCCAGCAGCTTGGTCAGGGGGCGCTTTGAGACCCAGTACTTC. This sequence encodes CASSLVRGRFETQYF.

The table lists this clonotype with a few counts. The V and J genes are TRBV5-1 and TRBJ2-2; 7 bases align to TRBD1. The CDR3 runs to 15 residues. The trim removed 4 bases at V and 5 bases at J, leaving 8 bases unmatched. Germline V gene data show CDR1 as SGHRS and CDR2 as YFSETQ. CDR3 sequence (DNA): TGCGCCAGCAGCATACAGGGGTTCGGAACCGGGGAGCTGTTTTTT. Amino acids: CASSIQGFGTGELFF.

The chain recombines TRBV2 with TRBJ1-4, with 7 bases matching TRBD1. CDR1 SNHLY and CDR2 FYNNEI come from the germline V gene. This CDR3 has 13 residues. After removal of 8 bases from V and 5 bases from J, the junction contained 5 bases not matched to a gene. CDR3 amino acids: CASSDRANEKLFF. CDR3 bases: TGTGCCAGCTCAGACAGGGCAAATGAAAAACTGTTTTTT.

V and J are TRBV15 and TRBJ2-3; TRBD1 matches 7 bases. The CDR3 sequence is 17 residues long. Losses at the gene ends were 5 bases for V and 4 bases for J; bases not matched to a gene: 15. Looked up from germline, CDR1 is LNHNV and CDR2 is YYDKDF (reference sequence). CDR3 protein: CATSHGGQLARSDTQYF. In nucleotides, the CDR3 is TGTGCCACCAGCCATGGGGGACAGCTCGCTCGGTCAGATACGCAGTATTTT.

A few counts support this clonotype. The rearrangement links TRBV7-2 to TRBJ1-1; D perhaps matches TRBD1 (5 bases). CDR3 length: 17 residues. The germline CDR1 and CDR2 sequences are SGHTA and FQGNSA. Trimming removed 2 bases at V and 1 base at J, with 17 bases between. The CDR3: CASSLWASGAGNTEAFF. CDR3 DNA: TGTGCCAGCAGCTTATGGGCTTCCGGGGCTGGGAACACTGAAGCTTTCTTT.

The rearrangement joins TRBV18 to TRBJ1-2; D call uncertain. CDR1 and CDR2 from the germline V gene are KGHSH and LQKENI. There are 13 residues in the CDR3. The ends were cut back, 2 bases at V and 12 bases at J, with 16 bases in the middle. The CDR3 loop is CASSPSREKTHTF. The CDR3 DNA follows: TGTGCCAGCTCACCATCTCGGGAGAAAACCCACACCTTC.

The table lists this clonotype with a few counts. The CDR3 sequence: CSANAANRGDTEAFF. In DNA, the CDR3 is TGCAGTGCTAACGCCGCAAACAGGGGGGACACTGAAGCTTTCTTT. The chain is built from TRBV20-1 and TRBJ1-1, with 8 bases matching TRBD1. Trimming at V came to 4 bases and at J to 3 bases, leaving 10 bases not matched to a gene. The germline CDR1 and CDR2 sequences are DFQATT and SNEGSKA (reference sequence). This CDR3 spans 15 amino acids.

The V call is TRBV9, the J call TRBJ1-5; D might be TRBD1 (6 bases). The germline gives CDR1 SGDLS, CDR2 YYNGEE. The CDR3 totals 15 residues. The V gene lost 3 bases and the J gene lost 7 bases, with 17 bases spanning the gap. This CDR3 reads CASSARGEVEQPQHF. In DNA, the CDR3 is TGTGCCAGCAGCGCTAGGGGGGAGGTGGAACAGCCCCAGCATTTT.

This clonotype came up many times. The CDR3 nucleotides are TGCGCCAGCAGCAGCGCCAGGGATTCCAACATTCAGTACTTC. This gives the protein CASSSARDSNIQYF. This chain joins TRBV5-1 and TRBJ2-4; D perhaps matches TRBD1 (5 bases). The CDR3 is 14 amino acids. V lost 4 bases to trimming and J lost 7 bases, with 15 bases between them. Germline V gene lookup returns CDR1 SGHRS and CDR2 YFSETQ. Full variable domain (rest looked up from reference TRBV5-1 and TRBJ2-4): KAGVTQTPRYLIKTRGQQVTLSCSPISGHRSVSWYQQTPGQGLQFLFEYFSETQRNKGNFPGRFSGRQFSNSRSEMNVSTLELGDSALYLCASSSARDSNIQYFGAGTRLSVL.

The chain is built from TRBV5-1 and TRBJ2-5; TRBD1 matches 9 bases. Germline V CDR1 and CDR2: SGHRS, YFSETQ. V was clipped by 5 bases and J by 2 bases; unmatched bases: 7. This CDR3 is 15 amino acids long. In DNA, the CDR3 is TGCGCCAGCAGTTTCCGGGACAGGGTGCAAGAGACCCAGTACTTC. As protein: CASSFRDRVQETQYF.

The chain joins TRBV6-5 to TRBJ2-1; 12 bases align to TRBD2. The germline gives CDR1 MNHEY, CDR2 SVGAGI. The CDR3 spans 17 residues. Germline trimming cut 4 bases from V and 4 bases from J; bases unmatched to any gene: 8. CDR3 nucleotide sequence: TGTGCCAGCAGTTTCGTACGGACTAGCGGGGTTTACAATGAGCAGTTCTTC. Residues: CASSFVRTSGVYNEQFF.

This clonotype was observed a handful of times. The CDR3 bases are TGTGCCAGCAGTTCCCCCGGGACGGGAACCTACGAGCAGTACGTC. The encoded protein is CASSSPGTGTYEQYV. The chain carries TRBV6-6 and TRBJ2-7, with D perhaps assigned TRBD1 or TRBD2 (5 bases each). This CDR3 comprises 15 residues. Trimming cost V 4 bases and J 2 bases, with 15 bases left between them. CDR1 and CDR2 (germline): MNHNY, SVGAGI (reference sequence).

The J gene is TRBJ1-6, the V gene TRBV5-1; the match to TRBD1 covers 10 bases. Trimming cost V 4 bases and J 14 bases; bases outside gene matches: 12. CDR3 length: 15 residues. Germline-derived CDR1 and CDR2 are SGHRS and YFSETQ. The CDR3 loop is CASSLSPGQGTTLHF. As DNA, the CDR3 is TGCGCCAGCAGCCTATCCCCGGGACAGGGGACTACCCTCCACTTT.

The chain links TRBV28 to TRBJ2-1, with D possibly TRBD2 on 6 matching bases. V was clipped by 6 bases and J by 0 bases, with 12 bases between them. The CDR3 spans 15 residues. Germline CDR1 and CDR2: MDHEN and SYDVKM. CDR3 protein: CASRPGGASYNEQFF. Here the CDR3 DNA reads TGTGCCAGCAGGCCCGGGGGAGCCTCCTACAATGAGCAGTTCTTC.

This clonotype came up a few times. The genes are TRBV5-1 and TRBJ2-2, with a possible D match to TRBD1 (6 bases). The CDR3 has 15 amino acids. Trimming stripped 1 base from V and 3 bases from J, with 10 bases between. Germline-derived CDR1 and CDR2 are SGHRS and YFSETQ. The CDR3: CASSLLDRDTGELFF. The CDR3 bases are TGCGCCAGCAGCTTGTTGGACAGAGACACCGGGGAGCTGTTTTTT.

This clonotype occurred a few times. The CDR3, as DNA: TGTGCCAGCAGCTTAGTTCGGGAGAACACTGAAGCTTTCTTT. Amino acid sequence: CASSLVRENTEAFF. The gene calls are TRBV7-8 and TRBJ1-1, with D unclear. The CDR3 loop spans 14 amino acids. Germline CDR1 reads SGHVS; CDR2 reads FQNEAQ. The V gene lost 1 base and the J gene lost 1 base, with 7 bases spanning the gap.

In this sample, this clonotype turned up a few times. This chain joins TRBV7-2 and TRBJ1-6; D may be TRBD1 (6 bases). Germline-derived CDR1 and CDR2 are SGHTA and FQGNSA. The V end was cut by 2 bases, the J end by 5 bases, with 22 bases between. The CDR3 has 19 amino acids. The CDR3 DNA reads TGTGCCAGCAGCTTACAGGCAGTAAGGGGGGCCGCGGATAATTCACCCCTCCACTTT. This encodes CASSLQAVRGAADNSPLHF.